Following are 11 T cell receptor beta chains from one sample sequenced in a study of identical twins. MiXCR, applied by TCRdb to the 5' RACE reads, yields one record per CDR3 protein. The sample yields 350,000 to 450,000 distinct CDR3 sequences, roughly 18% seen once. Sequenced material: naive T cells sorted from blood. The receptors here all came from a man aged 45 to 65 in good health.

Many counts were recorded for this clonotype. This chain uses TRBV5-1 with TRBJ2-5; D gene ambiguous. V lost 4 bases to trimming and J lost 2 bases, with 15 bases between them. CDR1 SGHRS and CDR2 YFSETQ come from the germline V gene. The CDR3 loop spans 15 amino acids. The CDR3 nucleotides read TGCGCCAGCAGCGAAGGCCTAGGGAAGCAAGAGACCCAGTACTTC. It specifies CASSEGLGKQETQYF.

In its sample, this clonotype was seen a few times. The chain uses TRBV20-1 and TRBJ2-3, with 14 bases lining up with TRBD2. Germline CDR1 and CDR2: DFQATT and SNEGSKA (reference sequence). Trimming at V came to 6 bases and at J to 0 bases, leaving 8 bases not matched to a gene. This CDR3 contains 17 residues. CDR3 nucleotides: TGCAGTGCAAGGACTAGCGGGGGGCCCCGGAGCACAGATACGCAGTATTTT. Translation gives CSARTSGGPRSTDTQYF.

This clonotype was detected only once. This chain connects TRBV5-1 to TRBJ2-2; 8 nucleotides line up with TRBD2. J lost 6 bases, V lost 3 bases, and 4 bases had no gene match. Germline values: CDR1 SGHRS, CDR2 YFSETQ. This CDR3 has 14 residues. The CDR3 coding sequence is TGCGCCAGCAGCTCGAGAGCGGGAGCCGGGGAGCTGTTTTTT. This sequence encodes CASSSRAGAGELFF.

The V call is TRBV5-4, the J call TRBJ2-7; possibly TRBD1 or TRBD2 for D (5 bases each). This CDR3 is 15 amino acids long. Germline lookup yields CDR1 SGHNT and CDR2 YYREEE (reference sequence). Trimming shortened V by 3 bases and J by 0 bases, and 13 bases separated the two germline ends. The CDR3 loop reads CASSSSRDASYEQYF. CDR3 sequence (DNA): TGTGCCAGCAGCTCAAGCCGGGACGCCTCCTACGAGCAGTACTTC.

The chain recombines TRBV6-1 with TRBJ2-7; perhaps D is TRBD1 or TRBD2 (5 bases each). Between the trimmed V and J ends, which lost 6 bases and 3 bases, there was a span of 18 bases. CDR1 and CDR2 (germline): MNHNS, SASEGT. There are 15 residues in the CDR3. CDR3 in amino acids: CASSPGAPVVYEQYF. The DNA of the CDR3 is TGTGCCAGCAGCCCCGGGGCCCCCGTGGTCTACGAGCAGTACTTC.

This clonotype was seen many times. The chain employs TRBV15 and TRBJ1-1, with D perhaps TRBD1 (5 bases). Germline V CDR1 and CDR2: LNHNV, YYDKDF (reference sequence). The germline V and J ends were trimmed by 6 bases and 9 bases, with 17 bases remaining between them. CDR3 length: 13 residues. CDR3 in amino acids: CATRGRRTPQAFF. The CDR3 coding sequence is TGTGCCACCAGGGGACGACGGACACCTCAAGCTTTCTTT.

This clonotype was counted a few times. V gene TRBV7-2 combines with J gene TRBJ2-7; D is possibly TRBD2 (5 bases). This CDR3 has 13 residues. The V end was cut by 4 bases, the J end by 7 bases, with 14 bases between. Germline V CDR1 and CDR2: SGHTA, FQGNSA. The DNA for the CDR3 is TGTGCCAGCAGCTCCCAAAACGGGGTGGAGCAGTACTTC. It encodes CASSSQNGVEQYF.

This clonotype was recorded at least ten times. This chain uses TRBV2 with TRBJ1-5; D is possibly TRBD1 (6 bases). CDR1 and CDR2 (germline): SNHLY, FYNNEI. The CDR3 is made up of 18 amino acids. Deletions cut 4 bases from V and 0 bases from J, with 19 bases between. CDR3 amino acids: CASSATGTSGYSNQPQHF. The DNA of the CDR3 is TGTGCCAGCAGTGCCACCGGGACATCTGGATATAGCAATCAGCCCCAGCATTTT.

The rearrangement uses TRBV27 and TRBJ2-2; D is possibly TRBD2 (5 bases). V was trimmed by 1 base and J by 9 bases, leaving 15 bases between them. The germline V gene has CDR1 MNHEY and CDR2 SMNVEV (reference sequence). The CDR3 has 15 residues. The CDR3 nucleotides read TGTGCCAGCAGTTTATTGAGGGTTCTCCACCGGGAGCTGTTTTTT. Protein product: CASSLLRVLHRELFF.

The J gene is TRBJ2-7, the V gene TRBV7-9; D is tentatively TRBD1 or TRBD2 (5 bases each). Germline CDR1 SEHNR, CDR2 FQNEAQ (reference sequence). CDR3 length equals 14 residues. Trimming removed 5 bases at V and 4 bases at J, with 15 bases between. Here the CDR3 reads CASSQAGTKYEQYF. CDR3 DNA sequence: TGTGCCAGCAGCCAAGCCGGGACCAAATACGAGCAGTACTTC.

This clonotype was seen a handful of times. V usage is TRBV7-2 and J usage is TRBJ2-7; D is undetermined. CDR3 length: 13 amino acids. From germline, CDR1 is SGHTA and CDR2 FQGNSA. With 5 bases removed from V and 5 bases from J, the gap between germline ends came to 13 bases. The CDR3 loop is CASSPGPRHEQYF. Here the CDR3 DNA reads TGTGCCAGCAGCCCCGGGCCCCGACACGAGCAGTACTTC.